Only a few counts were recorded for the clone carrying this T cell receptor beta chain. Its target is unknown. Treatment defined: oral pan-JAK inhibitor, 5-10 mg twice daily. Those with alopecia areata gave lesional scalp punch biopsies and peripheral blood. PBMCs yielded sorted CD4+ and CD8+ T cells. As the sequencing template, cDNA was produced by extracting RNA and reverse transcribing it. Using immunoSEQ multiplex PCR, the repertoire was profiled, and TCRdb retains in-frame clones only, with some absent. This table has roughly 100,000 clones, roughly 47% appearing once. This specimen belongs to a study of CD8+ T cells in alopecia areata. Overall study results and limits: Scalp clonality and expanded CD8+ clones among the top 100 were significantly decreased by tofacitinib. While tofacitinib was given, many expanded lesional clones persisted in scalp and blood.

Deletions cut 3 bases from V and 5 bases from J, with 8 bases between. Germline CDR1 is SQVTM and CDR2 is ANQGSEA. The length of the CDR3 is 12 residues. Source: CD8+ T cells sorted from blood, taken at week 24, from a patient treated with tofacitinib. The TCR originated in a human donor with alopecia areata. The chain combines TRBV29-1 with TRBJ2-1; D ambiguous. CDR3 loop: CSVDMADNEQFF. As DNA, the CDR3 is TGCAGCGTTGACATGGCAGACAATGAGCAGTTCTTC.